This TCR beta chain was identified in a study of cytomegalovirus exposure and HLA in healthy donors. Study-level results: According to the study, roughly 160 TCR beta chains were cytomegalovirus-associated.

Libraries were prepared by immunoSEQ multiplex PCR; TCRdb keeps only in-frame clonotypes and omits some of them. The table has under 200,000 clones, roughly 91% seen once; the top ten hold approximately 10%. On this clone itself: Its target is not known. Other DNA sequences within the sample encode an identical CDR3.

The CDR3 covers 13 residues. Deletions cut 1 base from V and 6 bases from J, with 8 bases between. Germline CDR1 SGHTA, CDR2 FQGNSA. V is TRBV7-2 and J is TRBJ2-3; D unclear. The sequencing input was PBMCs. This clonotype originated in a woman under 30 in good health and CMV-seropositive. CDR3 bases: TGTGCCAGCAGCTTAGTCGGTTCGGATACGCAGTATTTT. Translating gives CASSLVGSDTQYF.